Listed below are T cell receptor beta chains from one sample, sequenced in a study of cytomegalovirus exposure and HLA in healthy donors. The protocol was immunoSEQ multiplex PCR, while the TCRdb copy is restricted to in-frame clones and leaves out a portion. The repertoire holds roughly 100,000 clones, roughly 70% seen once, with over 9.5% in the top ten. Material for sequencing was PBMCs. The receptors here all came from a man aged 45-65 years in good health and CMV-seronegative. The CDR3 runs from the conserved cysteine through the conserved F or W. D genes are given only for firm matches. Not all rows give a size; the values are once, few, many and, for expanded clones, a class.

j_call,cdr3_length,v_call,clone_size,d_call,cdr3_nt,cdr3_aa
TRBJ2-1,15,TRBV19,once,TRBD2,TGTGCCAGTAGTTCGTTAGCGGGAGGGGGAAATGAGCAGTTCTTC,CASSSLAGGGNEQFF
TRBJ2-3,14,TRBV10-2,NA,NA,TGCGCCAGCAGTAACGGGGGAAGCACAGATACGCAGTATTTT,CASSNGGSTDTQYF
TRBJ1-3,16,TRBV7-8,NA,NA,TGTGCCAGCAGCTTAGCCAGGGGCTTCTCTGGAAACACCATATATTTT,CASSLARGFSGNTIYF
TRBJ2-1,13,TRBV13,NA,NA,TGTGCCAGCAGCTTAGGTGGCGGCAATGAGCAGTTCTTC,CASSLGGGNEQFF
TRBJ2-7,14,TRBV7-2,NA,TRBD2,TGTGCCAGCAGCGGGACTAGCGGGAAAAACGAGCAGTACTTC,CASSGTSGKNEQYF
TRBJ2-1,15,TRBV7-9,NA,NA,TGTGCCAGCAGCTTAGCCTTGCGGGCCTACAATGAGCAGTTCTTC,CASSLALRAYNEQFF
TRBJ1-1,17,TRBV2,NA,TRBD1,TGTGCCAGCAGGGCGAACAGGGGGGGCATTTTGAACACTGAAGCTTTCTTT,CASRANRGGILNTEAFF
TRBJ2-6,14,TRBV28,few,NA,TGTGCCAGCAGGGACAGCTCTGGGGCCAACGTCCTGACTTTC,CASRDSSGANVLTF
TRBJ2-1,17,TRBV25-1,NA,NA,TGTGCCAGCAGTGAATATAGGGACTCTAGCTCCTACAATGAGCAGTTCTTC,CASSEYRDSSSYNEQFF
TRBJ2-1,15,TRBV11-1,NA,NA,TGTGCCAGCAGCTTAGCGGGGGGGCCGGGGGGTGAGCAGTTCTTC,CASSLAGGPGGEQFF
TRBJ2-1,15,TRBV7-2,few,TRBD2,TGTGCCAGCAGGTCGGGACTAGCGGCCTACAATGAGCAGTTCTTC,CASRSGLAAYNEQFF
TRBJ1-1,15,TRBV6-5,NA,NA,TGTGCCAGCAGGAATAGAGGACAGTTAAACACTGAAGCTTTCTTT,CASRNRGQLNTEAFF
TRBJ1-6,15,TRBV28,NA,NA,TGTGCCAGCAGTAGGGGCGGCTCCTATAATTCACCCCTCCACTTT,CASSRGGSYNSPLHF
TRBJ2-2,14,TRBV5-1,NA,NA,TGCGCCAGCAAAGACAGCCCCACCACCGGGGAGCTGTTTTTT,CASKDSPTTGELFF
TRBJ2-7,13,TRBV7-6,NA,NA,TGTGCCAGCAGCTTAGTAGGGGATAACGAGCAGTACTTC,CASSLVGDNEQYF
TRBJ1-6,14,TRBV6-5,NA,TRBD1,TGTGCCAGCAGCCCCAGGGGGTCTAGTTCACCCCTCCACTTT,CASSPRGSSSPLHF
TRBJ2-7,13,TRBV4-2,NA,TRBD1,TGTGCCAGCTCATGGGACAGGGGGGGCGAGCAGTACTTC,CASSWDRGGEQYF
TRBJ1-5,13,TRBV6-5,NA,NA,TGTGCCAGCGGGGGGGGTGGCAATCAGCCCCAGCATTTT,CASGGGGNQPQHF
TRBJ2-3,15,TRBV7-3,NA,NA,TGTGCCAGCAGCTTATCAGGCCCTAACACAGATACGCAGTATTTT,CASSLSGPNTDTQYF
TRBJ1-1,14,TRBV2,NA,TRBD1,TGTGCCAACACGAGGAGACAGGGGAACACTGAAGCTTTCTTT,CANTRRQGNTEAFF
TRBJ1-2,12,TRBV27,once,NA,TGTGCCAGCAGGACAGGAGGCTATGGCTACACCTTC,CASRTGGYGYTF
TRBJ2-1,15,TRBV6-5,NA,TRBD2,TGTGCCAGCAGCTCCGGGACTAGCCGTCAAAATGAGCAGTTCTTC,CASSSGTSRQNEQFF
TRBJ2-7,16,TRBV11-2,NA,TRBD2,TGTGCCAGCAGCTTAGAGACTAGCGGGACCGCCTACGAGCAGTACTTC,CASSLETSGTAYEQYF
TRBJ2-4,14,TRBV27,few,TRBD1,TGTGCCAGCCGCTCGGGGACAGACTTAAACATTCAGTACTTC,CASRSGTDLNIQYF
TRBJ2-2,15,TRBV6-1,NA,NA,TGTGCCAGCAGTGTGGTTGGGCCCTACACCGGGGAGCTGTTTTTT,CASSVVGPYTGELFF
TRBJ2-1,17,TRBV18,NA,NA,TGTGCCAGCTCACCGAGATCAAAGCTAGCCTCCTCCAATGAGCAGTTCTTC,CASSPRSKLASSNEQFF
TRBJ2-7,13,TRBV19,NA,NA,TGTGCCAGTAGTACGAGGCGGGCCTACGAGCAGTACTTC,CASSTRRAYEQYF
TRBJ1-4,14,TRBV5-4,NA,NA,TGTGCCAGCAGCTTCGGACAGAATAATGAAAAACTGTTTTTT,CASSFGQNNEKLFF
TRBJ1-5,14,TRBV28,few,TRBD1,TGTGCCAGCAGTTTCGACAGGGTAAATCAGCCCCAGCATTTT,CASSFDRVNQPQHF
TRBJ1-5,13,TRBV30,once,NA,TGTGCCTGGAGTCTCGGGCCGGGGCAGCCCCAGCATTTT,CAWSLGPGQPQHF
TRBJ1-6,14,TRBV27,NA,TRBD1,TGTGCCAGCAGTTTCGACAGGGTAAAGTCACCCCTCCACTTT,CASSFDRVKSPLHF
TRBJ2-7,15,TRBV18,NA,NA,TGTGCCAGCTCACGGGGACCTGGACAGTCCTACGAGCAGTACTTC,CASSRGPGQSYEQYF
TRBJ2-2,17,TRBV11-2,NA,TRBD2,TGTGCCAGCAGCTTAGTAGGGACCGGGACTAGCGCCGGGGAGCTGTTTTTT,CASSLVGTGTSAGELFF
TRBJ1-1,12,TRBV29-1,NA,TRBD1,TGCAGCGTGGGACAGGGGGACACTGAAGCTTTCTTT,CSVGQGDTEAFF
TRBJ2-3,17,TRBV7-9,few,NA,TGTGCCAGCAGCTTAGGGGCGGCAGGGCAACGCACAGATACGCAGTATTTT,CASSLGAAGQRTDTQYF
TRBJ2-7,15,TRBV5-1,NA,TRBD1,TGCGCCAGCAGCTTCGGGGACAGGGGACCCTACGAGCAGTACTTC,CASSFGDRGPYEQYF
TRBJ2-7,16,TRBV9,once,TRBD2,TGTGCCAGCAGCCCGTTTGGTGGGACTAGCGGCTACGAGCAGTACTTC,CASSPFGGTSGYEQYF
TRBJ2-2,18,TRBV9,NA,TRBD2,TGTGCCAGCAGCGTAGGAAAGCGGGGGACTATAAACACCGGGGAGCTGTTTTTT,CASSVGKRGTINTGELFF
TRBJ1-1,11,TRBV19,NA,NA,TGTGCCATTTCCAGGAACACTGAAGCTTTCTTT,CAISRNTEAFF